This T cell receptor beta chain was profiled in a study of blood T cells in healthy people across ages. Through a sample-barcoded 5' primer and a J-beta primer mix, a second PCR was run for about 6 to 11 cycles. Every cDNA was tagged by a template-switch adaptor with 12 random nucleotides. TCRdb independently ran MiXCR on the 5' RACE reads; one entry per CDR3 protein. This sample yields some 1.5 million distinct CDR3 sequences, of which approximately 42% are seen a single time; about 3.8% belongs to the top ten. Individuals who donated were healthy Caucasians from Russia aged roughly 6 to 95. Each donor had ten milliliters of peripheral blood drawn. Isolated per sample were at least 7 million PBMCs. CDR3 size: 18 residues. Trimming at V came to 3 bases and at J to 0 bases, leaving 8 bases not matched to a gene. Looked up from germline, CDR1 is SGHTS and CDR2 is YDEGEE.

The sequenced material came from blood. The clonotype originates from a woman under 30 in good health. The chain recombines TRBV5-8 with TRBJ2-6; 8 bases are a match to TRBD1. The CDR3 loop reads CASSYSGQESSGANVLTF. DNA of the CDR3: TGTGCCAGCAGCTACTCGGGACAGGAGAGCTCTGGGGCCAACGTCCTGACTTTC.